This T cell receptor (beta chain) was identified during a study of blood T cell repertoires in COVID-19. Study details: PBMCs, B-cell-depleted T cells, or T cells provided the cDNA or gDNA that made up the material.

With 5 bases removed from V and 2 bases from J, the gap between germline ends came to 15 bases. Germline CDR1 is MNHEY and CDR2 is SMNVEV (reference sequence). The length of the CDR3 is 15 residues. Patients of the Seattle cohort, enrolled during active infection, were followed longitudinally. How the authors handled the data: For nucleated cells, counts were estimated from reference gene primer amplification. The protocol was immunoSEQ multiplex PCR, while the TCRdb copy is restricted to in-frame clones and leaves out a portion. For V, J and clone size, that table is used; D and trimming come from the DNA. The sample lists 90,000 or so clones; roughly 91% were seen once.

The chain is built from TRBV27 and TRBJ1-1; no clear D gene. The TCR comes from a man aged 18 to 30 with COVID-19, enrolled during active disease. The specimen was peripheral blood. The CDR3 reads CASSLIDGLNTEAFF. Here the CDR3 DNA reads TGTGCCAGCAGTCTCATCGATGGGCTCAACACTGAAGCTTTCTTT.